These T cell receptor beta chains were read from a single sample in a study of regulatory dendritic cells for organ transplantation. TCRdb's table, derived via immunoSEQ multiplex PCR, lists solely in-frame clones and lacks some. The data show about 21,000 clones, with approximately 85% seen just once and roughly 0.26% held by the top ten. No cognate antigen is known for these TCRs. Sequencing was carried out using naive CD4+ T cells from blood cultured with dendritic cells. These receptors were taken from a human donor in good health. CDR3s include the opening cysteine and the closing phenylalanine or tryptophan. Clone size appears in some rows only: once, few, many, or a class for an expanded clone.

.	TRBV30	TRBJ1-2	CAWSEQIYGYTF
.	TRBV14	TRBJ2-2	CASSRSLLHTGELFF
.	TRBV7-3	TRBJ1-1	CASSLTGQGFAEAFF
.	TRBV4-1	TRBJ2-7	CASSQVPRTASYEQYF
once	TRBV6-1	TRBJ1-1	CATKRWDTEAFF
.	TRBV4-1	TRBJ2-7	CASSQAGGLYEQYF
.	TRBV6-4	TRBJ2-7	CASSGQTGEQLPSYEQYF
.	TRBV5-1	TRBJ2-1	CASSLAAVINEQFF
few	TRBV7-2	TRBJ1-2	CASSYRQVFRSWRDYGYTF
.	TRBV28	TRBJ2-7	CASIPRGAYEQYF
.	TRBV12-5	TRBJ1-5	CASGSGDSNQPQHF
.	TRBV4-3	TRBJ2-7	CASSQRPGLAGSTSSYEQYF
.	TRBV2	TRBJ2-1	CASSELGSVGGHEQFF
.	TRBV4-1	TRBJ2-7	CASSQPGGGYEQYF
few	TRBV5-1	TRBJ2-7	CASSKRDSLYEQYF
.	TRBV30	TRBJ1-2	CAWPQPGRGYTF
few	TRBV6-6	TRBJ2-7	CASRAGTRTYQYF
.	TRBV9	TRBJ2-2	CASSVATMGRTYTGELFF
.	TRBV18	TRBJ2-1	CASSPTGNNEQFF
.	TRBV11-1	TRBJ1-2	CASSFRAGGYTF
.	TRBV6-6	TRBJ1-1	CASSPGQGENTEAFF
.	TRBV14	TRBJ1-3	CASSLWTGNSGNTIYF
once	TRBV2	TRBJ1-1	CASRGTGNTEAFF
.	TRBV18	TRBJ2-7	CASSDRGEVQYF
once	TRBV18	TRBJ1-5	CASSWTDAGNQPQHF
.	TRBV5-6	TRBJ2-7	CASSGALGNPRVNEQYF
.	TRBV30	TRBJ2-7	CAWSNPVTAPSSYEQYF